A single sample is the source of the 32 T cell receptor beta chains below, sequenced in a study of cytomegalovirus exposure and HLA in healthy donors. PCR involved 60 Vbeta and 13 Jbeta primers. TCRdb's copy holds only in-frame clones and misses some; the assay was immunoSEQ multiplex PCR. Recorded for this sample: 150,000 to 200,000 clones. Source material: PBMCs. The receptor source for this set is a man aged 25 to 40 in good health and CMV-seronegative.

J is TRBJ1-6 and V is TRBV2, with D possibly being TRBD1 (6 bases). This CDR3 is 17 amino acids long. CDR1 is SNHLY, CDR2 FYNNEI, per germline. Trimming pared 3 bases from V and 3 bases from J, leaving 15 bases between. This chain's CDR3 is CASSDFGQQGYNSPLHF. DNA of the CDR3: TGTGCCAGCAGTGATTTCGGACAACAGGGCTATAATTCACCCCTCCACTTT.

The chain combines TRBV7-9 with TRBJ2-2, with D perhaps TRBD1 (5 bases). CDR1 SEHNR and CDR2 FQNEAQ come from the germline V gene (reference sequence). The CDR3 sequence is 14 residues long. V shed 2 bases and J shed 6 bases, with 10 bases lying between them. The CDR3 bases are TGTGCCAGCAGCTTAATGGGCAGGGCCGGGGAGCTGTTTTTT. Protein sequence: CASSLMGRAGELFF. Filled out from reference TRBV7-9 and TRBJ2-2, the complete variable domain reads DTGVSQNPRHKITKRGQNVTFRCDPISEHNRLYWYRQTLGQGPEFLTYFQNEAQLEKSRLLSDRFSAERPKGSFSTLEIQRTEQGDSAMYLCASSLMGRAGELFFGEGSRLTVL.

The rearrangement joins TRBV6-9 to TRBJ2-7; D is possibly TRBD1 (5 bases). Germline lookup yields CDR1 MNHGY and CDR2 SVAAGI. Trimming cost V 6 bases and J 2 bases, with 14 bases left between them. This CDR3 is built from 14 residues. This CDR3 reads CASSYSTDPYEQYF. For the CDR3, the DNA is TGTGCCAGCAGCTACTCGACAGACCCCTACGAGCAGTACTTC.

The chain joins TRBV11-2 to TRBJ1-4; no clear D gene. This CDR3 contains 15 residues. Per the germline V gene, CDR1 is SGHAT and CDR2 is FQNNGV. V was pared by 4 bases and J by 0 bases, with 9 bases between. DNA of the CDR3: TGTGCCAGCAGCTCCGGAGGGACAACTAATGAAAAACTGTTTTTT. Protein sequence: CASSSGGTTNEKLFF.

The chain combines TRBV2 with TRBJ2-1, with 8 bases that match TRBD2. The germline V gene encodes CDR1 SNHLY and CDR2 FYNNEI. The CDR3 is made up of 14 amino acids. Trimming removed 7 bases from V and 0 bases from J; junction bases left unmatched: 2. The CDR3 DNA reads TGTGCCAGCACCAGCGGGAGCTCCTACAATGAGCAGTTCTTC. It codes for CASTSGSSYNEQFF.

CDR3 sequence: CASSPPTGSGDEKLFF. As DNA, the CDR3 is TGCGCCAGCAGCCCTCCGACAGGATCAGGCGATGAAAAACTGTTTTTT. The rearrangement joins TRBV5-1 to TRBJ1-4; a possible D gene is TRBD1 (6 bases). Germline loops: CDR1 SGHRS, CDR2 YFSETQ. This CDR3 has 16 amino acids. V lost 4 bases and J lost 6, with 19 bases in between.

V usage is TRBV6-5 and J usage is TRBJ2-1; 10 bases map to TRBD2. CDR3 length: 13 amino acids. Germline CDR1 reads MNHEY; CDR2 reads SVGAGI. V shed 4 bases and J 9 bases; nucleotides not matched to a gene: 3. DNA of the CDR3: TGTGCCAGCAGTTCGAGCGGGAGGGGTGAGCAGTTCTTC. Encoded protein: CASSSSGRGEQFF.

This chain connects TRBV4-3 to TRBJ2-1, with 11 bases that match TRBD2. The CDR3 has 16 amino acids. From germline, CDR1 is LGHNA and CDR2 YSLEER. The trim removed 3 bases at V and 6 bases at J, leaving 7 bases unmatched. The CDR3 sequence: CASSHLLAGAINEQFF. In DNA, the CDR3 is TGCGCCAGCAGCCACCTACTAGCGGGGGCAATCAATGAGCAGTTCTTC.

The DNA for the CDR3 is TGTGCCAGCAGCCAAGAATCGGGACTGAGACTTAGCAATCAGCCCCAGCATTTT. Amino acids: CASSQESGLRLSNQPQHF. V gene TRBV4-2 combines with J gene TRBJ1-5, with D perhaps TRBD1 (5 bases). With 0 bases removed from V and 0 bases from J, the gap between germline ends came to 15 bases. This CDR3 is 18 amino acids long. In germline, CDR1 is LGHNA, CDR2 YNFKEQ.

The V gene is TRBV7-9, the J gene TRBJ2-1; TRBD1 matches 9 bases. Germline V CDR1 and CDR2: SEHNR, FQNEAQ (reference sequence). The junction had 7 bases not matched to a gene; V was cut back by 3 bases and J by 7 bases. The CDR3 totals 15 residues. The CDR3 spells CASSFLTGGWNEQFF. CDR3 in DNA: TGTGCCAGCAGCTTTCTGACAGGGGGATGGAATGAGCAGTTCTTC.

This chain uses TRBV5-5 with TRBJ2-7; D unclear. Trimming shortened V by 0 bases and J by 3 bases, and 4 bases separated the two germline ends. Germline lookup yields CDR1 SGHKS and CDR2 YYEKEE (reference sequence). CDR3 length equals 12 residues. CDR3 amino acids: CASSLGLYEQYF. The CDR3 DNA follows: TGTGCCAGCAGCTTGGGTCTCTACGAGCAGTACTTC.

The gene calls are TRBV28 and TRBJ1-1; TRBD1 agrees at 10 bases. Unmatched junction bases numbered 10, after V lost 8 bases and J lost 7 bases. This CDR3 is built from 14 residues. Germline CDR1 reads MDHEN; CDR2 reads SYDVKM. CDR3 DNA: TGTGCCAGCTCCATCCCGGGACAGGGGTTTGAAGCTTTCTTT. It yields the protein CASSIPGQGFEAFF.

This rearrangement joins TRBV30 to TRBJ1-1; unclear D gene. The CDR3 contains 13 residues. Trimming shortened V by 0 bases and J by 1 base, and 6 bases separated the two germline ends. CDR1 and CDR2 from the germline V gene are GTSNPN and SVGIG (reference sequence). Written as DNA, the CDR3 is TGTGCCTGGAGTGTCACAGAGAACACTGAAGCTTTCTTT. Translating gives CAWSVTENTEAFF.

This sequence joins TRBV23-1 and TRBJ2-7; 7 bases align to TRBD1. TRBV23-1 is known as an ORF, though its function is uncertain. The CDR3 is 15 amino acids. The V gene end was trimmed by 6 bases and the J gene end by 5 bases; junction bases not matched to a gene: 13. The CDR3: CASRTTTGAENEQYF. CDR3 in DNA: TGCGCCAGCAGGACTACCACAGGGGCTGAGAACGAGCAGTACTTC.

This chain joins TRBV5-1 and TRBJ1-1, with D possibly matching TRBD1 (5 bases). Germline CDR1 SGHRS, CDR2 YFSETQ. CDR3 length: 15 amino acids. With 0 bases removed from V and 2 bases from J, the gap between germline ends came to 11 bases. The CDR3 sequence: CASSLGAGFNTEAFF. For the CDR3, the DNA is TGCGCCAGCAGCTTGGGGGCAGGGTTTAACACTGAAGCTTTCTTT. The entire variable domain, with the rest obtained from reference TRBV5-1 and TRBJ1-1, is as follows: KAGVTQTPRYLIKTRGQQVTLSCSPISGHRSVSWYQQTPGQGLQFLFEYFSETQRNKGNFPGRFSGRQFSNSRSEMNVSTLELGDSALYLCASSLGAGFNTEAFFGQGTRLTVV.

The gene calls are TRBV19 and TRBJ2-7, with TRBD2 matching 8 bases. This CDR3 has 14 residues. Trimming at V came to 6 bases and at J to 5 bases, leaving 9 bases not matched to a gene. Germline V lookup: CDR1 LNHDA, CDR2 SQIVND (reference sequence). The CDR3: CASRAGTRRDEQYF. In DNA, the CDR3 is TGTGCCAGTAGAGCCGGGACTAGACGGGACGAGCAGTACTTC. The full variable domain, rest sourced from reference TRBV19 and TRBJ2-7, is DGGITQSPKYLFRKEGQNVTLSCEQNLNHDAMYWYRQDPGQGLRLIYYSQIVNDFQKGDIAEGYSVSREKKESFPLTVTSAQKNPTAFYLCASRAGTRRDEQYFGPGTRLTVT.

The chain has TRBV7-2 and TRBJ2-3, with D possibly TRBD2 on 7 matching bases. Germline V gene lookup returns CDR1 SGHTA and CDR2 FQGNSA. This CDR3 is built from 15 residues. Trimming pared 2 bases from V and 2 bases from J, leaving 11 bases between. Here the CDR3 reads CASSLRGGYTDTQYF. CDR3 DNA: TGTGCCAGCAGCTTAAGGGGGGGATACACAGATACGCAGTATTTT.

V usage is TRBV2 and J usage is TRBJ2-1; 11 positions match TRBD2. Germline V gene sequence: CDR1 SNHLY, CDR2 FYNNEI. The ends lost 4 bases at V and 9 bases at J; junction bases unmatched: 11. CDR3 length: 16 amino acids. The CDR3 coding sequence is TGTGCCAGCAGTGTGGGTCTAGCGGGAGGAGGAGGTGAGCAGTTCTTC. It specifies CASSVGLAGGGGEQFF. The whole variable domain, remainder taken from reference TRBV2 and TRBJ2-1, is EPEVTQTPSHQVTQMGQEVILRCVPISNHLYFYWYRQILGQKVEFLVSFYNNEISEKSEIFDDQFSVERPDGSNFTLKIRSTKLEDSAMYFCASSVGLAGGGGEQFFGPGTRLTVL.

The chain has TRBV5-1 and TRBJ1-2, with no clear D. Germline V gene sequence: CDR1 SGHRS, CDR2 YFSETQ. CDR3 length: 13 amino acids. Between the trimmed V and J ends, which lost 2 bases and 3 bases, there was a span of 8 bases. The CDR3 region has the DNA TGCGCCAGCAGCTTTTTGAGGGACTATGGCTACACCTTC. It specifies CASSFLRDYGYTF. The variable domain in full, completed from reference TRBV5-1 and TRBJ1-2, reads KAGVTQTPRYLIKTRGQQVTLSCSPISGHRSVSWYQQTPGQGLQFLFEYFSETQRNKGNFPGRFSGRQFSNSRSEMNVSTLELGDSALYLCASSFLRDYGYTFGSGTRLTVV.

V and J are TRBV14 and TRBJ2-7, with TRBD2 identical over 9 bases. J lost 0 bases, V lost 4 bases, and 7 bases had no gene match. From germline, CDR1 is SGHDN and CDR2 FVKESK. The CDR3 runs to 16 residues. The CDR3 DNA sequence: TGTGCCAGCAGCCCTGGGATTAGCGGGAGCTCCTACGAGCAGTACTTC. Amino acid sequence: CASSPGISGSSYEQYF.

V and J are TRBV28 and TRBJ1-4; D is unclear. Germline V gene data show CDR1 as MDHEN and CDR2 as SYDVKM. The ends were cut back, 3 bases at V and 8 bases at J, with 13 bases in the middle. The CDR3 is 14 residues long. CDR3 sequence reads: CASSLNQRLEKLFF. In nucleotides, the CDR3 is TGTGCCAGCAGTTTGAATCAGCGTTTGGAAAAACTGTTTTTT.

The chain links TRBV27 to TRBJ2-1, with TRBD2 matching over 12 bases. The CDR3 length is 15 residues. The ends lost 2 bases at V and 6 bases at J; junction bases unmatched: 2. The germline gives CDR1 MNHEY, CDR2 SMNVEV (reference sequence). CDR3 sequence (DNA): TGTGCCAGCAGTTTACTAGCGGGAGGGCTCAATGAGCAGTTCTTC. Protein: CASSLLAGGLNEQFF.

V usage is TRBV5-1 and J usage is TRBJ1-1; 9 bases align to TRBD1. The V and J ends lost 3 bases and 5 bases, in that order; junction bases with no gene match: 11. The V gene's germline CDR1 is SGHRS and CDR2 YFSETQ. The CDR3 runs 16 residues. Here the CDR3 reads CASSSSPTGGRTEAFF. In DNA form, the CDR3 reads TGCGCCAGCAGCTCCTCTCCTACAGGGGGCCGGACTGAAGCTTTCTTT. Looking up the rest from reference TRBV5-1 and TRBJ1-1 gives the full variable domain: KAGVTQTPRYLIKTRGQQVTLSCSPISGHRSVSWYQQTPGQGLQFLFEYFSETQRNKGNFPGRFSGRQFSNSRSEMNVSTLELGDSALYLCASSSSPTGGRTEAFFGQGTRLTVV.

The chain has TRBV30 and TRBJ2-5; possible D gene TRBD1, 6 bases. Germline CDR1 reads GTSNPN; CDR2 reads SVGIG (reference sequence). V lost 5 bases and J lost 1, with 11 bases in between. The CDR3 is 13 residues long. The CDR3 DNA reads TGTGCCTGGGAAGGACAGATCCAAGAGACCCAGTACTTC. Encoded protein: CAWEGQIQETQYF.

The V gene is TRBV19, the J gene TRBJ1-2; D remains ambiguous. V was pared by 0 bases and J by 4 bases, with 15 bases between. Germline V lookup: CDR1 LNHDA, CDR2 SQIVND (reference sequence). CDR3 length: 16 amino acids. DNA of the CDR3: TGTGCCAGTAGTATAGACGAAGGGAGCGGTAGCTATGGCTACACCTTC. Amino acids: CASSIDEGSGSYGYTF.

CDR3 sequence: CASGPRGYTEAFF. The CDR3 coding sequence is TGTGCCAGCGGCCCTCGAGGGTATACTGAAGCTTTCTTT. The J gene is TRBJ1-1, the V gene TRBV28; D unclear. V was trimmed by 8 bases and J by 5 bases, leaving 15 bases between them. This CDR3 is 13 amino acids long. The V gene's germline CDR1 is MDHEN and CDR2 SYDVKM.

V gene TRBV4-1 combines with J gene TRBJ1-5; the match to TRBD1 covers 8 bases. The CDR3 covers 14 residues. Germline assignment: CDR1 MGHRA and CDR2 YSYEKL. V shed 6 bases, J shed 5 bases, and the junction held 6 bases outside the gene matches. The CDR3 protein is CASRPQTGDQPQHF. CDR3 sequence (DNA): TGCGCCAGCAGGCCCCAGACAGGGGATCAGCCCCAGCATTTT.

The CDR3 protein is CASSQATGFTGQPQHF. CDR3 nucleotides: TGCGCCAGCAGCCAAGCCACAGGGTTTACGGGTCAGCCCCAGCATTTT. This chain uses TRBV4-1 with TRBJ1-5; D may be TRBD1 (6 bases). The germline gives CDR1 MGHRA, CDR2 YSYEKL. This CDR3 region has 16 residues. Trimming removed 1 base from V and 6 bases from J, with 16 bases in between.

The chain couples TRBV11-2 to TRBJ2-6; 9 bases are a match to TRBD1. The CDR3 has 18 amino acids. Trimming cost V 1 base and J 0 bases; bases outside gene matches: 4. Germline V gives CDR1 SGHAT, CDR2 FQNNGV. CDR3 amino acids: CASSLGDRVSSGANVLTF. CDR3 sequence (DNA): TGTGCCAGCAGCTTAGGGGACAGGGTGAGCTCTGGGGCCAACGTCCTGACTTTC.

The chain links TRBV9 to TRBJ1-1, with 8 bases that match TRBD1. With V trimmed by 6 bases and J by 5 bases, 9 bases remained unmatched. Germline-derived CDR1 and CDR2 are SGDLS and YYNGEE. The CDR3 runs 14 residues. The CDR3: CASTRGQGGTEAFF. The DNA of the CDR3 is TGTGCCAGCACCCGCGGACAGGGAGGAACTGAAGCTTTCTTT.

This sequence joins TRBV5-1 and TRBJ1-1; 8 bases fit TRBD1. The CDR3 loop spans 16 amino acids. The germline gives CDR1 SGHRS, CDR2 YFSETQ. The V and J ends lost 4 bases and 0 bases, in that order; junction bases with no gene match: 8. As DNA, the CDR3 is TGCGCCAGCAGCCCCAGACAGGGGCTTATGAACACTGAAGCTTTCTTT. As protein: CASSPRQGLMNTEAFF.

The J gene is TRBJ2-3, the V gene TRBV27; 11 nucleotides align to TRBD2. Trimming took 6 bases from V and 1 from J; bases not matched to a gene: 9. The germline CDR1 and CDR2 sequences are MNHEY and SMNVEV (reference sequence). The CDR3 runs 17 residues. CDR3 DNA: TGTGCCAGCAGGGCCGGGACTAGCGGTAGGGGCACAGATACGCAGTATTTT. This encodes CASRAGTSGRGTDTQYF.